The 27 T cell receptor beta chains reported below all come from one sample, sequenced in a study of blood T cell repertoires in COVID-19. Measured with immunoSEQ multiplex PCR; TCRdb has only the in-frame clones, and not every one. The table shows 400,000 to 450,000 clones, with around 89% occurring only once. Sequences were obtained from PBMCs or T cells enriched from blood (not recorded which). The receptors derive from a man aged 30 to 39 who had recovered from COVID-19.

The chain is built from TRBV2 and TRBJ1-2; no firm D call. Germline V gene data show CDR1 as SNHLY and CDR2 as FYNNEI. The length of the CDR3 is 15 residues. Trimming removed 1 base at V and 5 bases at J, with 14 bases between. CDR3 in DNA: TGTGCCAGCAGTGAAGAGCGAGGTCCCGATTATGGCTACACCTTC. It codes for CASSEERGPDYGYTF.

This clone was detected only once. J is TRBJ2-5 and V is TRBV4-1; 8 positions match TRBD1. V shed 1 base, J shed 5 bases, and the junction held 3 bases outside the gene matches. CDR1 and CDR2 from the germline V gene are MGHRA and YSYEKL. The CDR3 spans 14 residues. The DNA for the CDR3 is TGCGCCAGCAGCCAAGGACAGGGGAGGGAGACCCAGTACTTC. This gives the protein CASSQGQGRETQYF.

The CDR3, as DNA: TGTGCCACCAGAGGGGCTAACACCGGGGAGCTGTTTTTT. The encoded protein is CATRGANTGELFF. The chain couples TRBV6-5 to TRBJ2-2; D could derive from TRBD1 or TRBD2 (5 bases each). CDR1 and CDR2 (germline): MNHEY, SVGAGI. There are 13 residues in the CDR3. Trimming stripped 10 bases from V and 2 bases from J, with 11 bases between.

The chain joins TRBV20-1 to TRBJ2-7, with D perhaps matching TRBD1 (6 bases). Germline values: CDR1 DFQATT, CDR2 SNEGSKA (reference sequence). The CDR3 length is 14 residues. Deletions cut 3 bases from V and 0 bases from J, with 12 bases between. CDR3 protein: CSASSAGVSYEQYF. The DNA of the CDR3 is TGCAGTGCTAGTTCGGCAGGGGTCTCCTACGAGCAGTACTTC.

The genes are TRBV3-1 (or the pseudogene TRBV3-2) and TRBJ2-5; weak D call: TRBD2 (5 bases). V was trimmed by 1 base and J by 1 base, leaving 10 bases between them. The CDR3 runs 15 residues. Germline V gene data show CDR1 as LGHDT and CDR2 as YNNKEL (reference sequence). The CDR3 DNA follows: TGTGCCAGCAGCCAAGGCATCAGCGGCCAAGAGACCCAGTACTTC. Amino acid sequence: CASSQGISGQETQYF.

V is TRBV7-2 and J is TRBJ2-5; 14 nucleotides agree with TRBD2. Per the germline V gene, CDR1 is SGHTA and CDR2 is FQGNSA. This CDR3 has 16 residues. Trimming removed 5 bases from V and 4 bases from J; junction bases left unmatched: 6. The CDR3 region has the DNA TGTGCCAGCAGCCTGGGACTAGCGGGAGATGGAGAGACCCAGTACTTC. This sequence encodes CASSLGLAGDGETQYF. Combining the CDR3 with reference TRBV7-2 and TRBJ2-5 gives the whole variable domain GAGVSQSPSNKVTEKGKDVELRCDPISGHTALYWYRQSLGQGLEFLIYFQGNSAPDKSGLPSDRFSAERTGGSVSTLTIQRTQQEDSAVYLCASSLGLAGDGETQYFGPGTRLLVL.

The chain has TRBV7-2 and TRBJ1-4; maybe TRBD1 (5 bases). Trimming pared 5 bases from V and 8 bases from J, leaving 15 bases between. Germline V CDR1 and CDR2: SGHTA, FQGNSA. The CDR3 length is 14 residues. The CDR3 DNA sequence: TGTGCCAGCAGCGCAGGAGGGGATGGGGAAAAACTGTTTTTT. It codes for CASSAGGDGEKLFF.

The chain uses TRBV6-4 and TRBJ2-1; TRBD2 matches 7 bases. Trimming removed 0 bases from V and 4 bases from J; junction bases left unmatched: 3. Germline CDR1 is MRHNA and CDR2 is SNTAGT. The CDR3 covers 15 residues. The CDR3 reads CASSDSKRGYNEQFF. CDR3 bases: TGTGCCAGCAGTGACTCCAAGCGGGGTTACAATGAGCAGTTCTTC.

This chain joins TRBV3-1 (or the pseudogene TRBV3-2) and TRBJ2-5; no clear D gene. The V gene's germline CDR1 is LGHDT and CDR2 YNNKEL (reference sequence). This CDR3 has 13 residues. V was cut by 1 base and J by 3 bases, with 6 bases left in between. The CDR3 region has the DNA TGTGCCAGCAGCCAAGGTCAGAAAGAGACCCAGTACTTC. It yields the protein CASSQGQKETQYF.

This clone was seen just once. The V call is TRBV7-9, the J call TRBJ2-5; possibly TRBD1 for D (6 bases). The germline V and J ends were trimmed by 1 base and 5 bases, with 14 bases remaining between them. This CDR3 has 15 amino acids. Per germline, CDR1 SEHNR and CDR2 FQNEAQ (reference sequence). As DNA, the CDR3 is TGTGCCAGCAGCTTAGTACTTGGGGGCGGGGAGACCCAGTACTTC. This codes for CASSLVLGGGETQYF.

This clone showed up just once. V is TRBV27 and J is TRBJ1-6; 11 nucleotides line up with TRBD1. The CDR3 runs to 14 residues. In germline, CDR1 is MNHEY, CDR2 SMNVEV (reference sequence). V lost 5 bases to trimming and J lost 10 bases; unmatched junction nucleotides: 4. The CDR3 DNA is TGTGCCAGCAGTGCCGGGACAGGGGGATCACCCCTCCACTTT. Protein: CASSAGTGGSPLHF.

The chain uses TRBV7-3 and TRBJ2-1; 8 nucleotides agree with TRBD2. From germline, CDR1 is SGHTA and CDR2 FQGTGA. V lost 4 bases to trimming and J lost 3 bases; unmatched junction nucleotides: 5. This CDR3 has 15 residues. The chain's CDR3 is CASSSTSGGYNEQFF. The CDR3 nucleotides read TGTGCCAGCAGCTCCACCAGCGGGGGCTACAATGAGCAGTTCTTC.

V gene TRBV2 combines with J gene TRBJ2-5; D gene unclear. Germline CDR1 and CDR2: SNHLY and FYNNEI. There are 11 residues in the CDR3. V shed 6 bases and J shed 9 bases, with 11 bases lying between them. CDR3 coding DNA: TGTGCCAGCAGGGAATCTAGTGCCCAGTACTTC. Its protein is CASRESSAQYF.

The rearrangement joins TRBV2 to TRBJ1-6; D call uncertain. Germline V gene sequence: CDR1 SNHLY, CDR2 FYNNEI. This CDR3 is built from 16 residues. Trimming shortened V by 2 bases and J by 10 bases, and 18 bases separated the two germline ends. This chain's CDR3 is CASSESGFGIPSPLHF. In nucleotides, the CDR3 is TGTGCCAGCAGTGAAAGCGGTTTCGGCATTCCCTCACCCCTCCACTTT.

The rearrangement links TRBV7-8 to TRBJ2-7; D is ambiguous. Germline V gene lookup returns CDR1 SGHVS and CDR2 FQNEAQ. CDR3 length: 11 residues. The V end lost 8 bases, the J end lost 3 bases, and 8 bases lay between the germline ends. CDR3 DNA: TGTGCCAGCGTGGGCAGCTACGAGCAGTACTTC. It encodes CASVGSYEQYF.

The rearrangement uses TRBV28 and TRBJ1-1; perhaps TRBD1 as D (6 bases). CDR1 is MDHEN, CDR2 SYDVKM, per germline. V was shortened by 5 bases and J by 0 bases, with 16 bases between the two germline ends. The CDR3 totals 16 residues. The CDR3: CASSPGGARMNTEAFF. For the CDR3, the DNA is TGTGCCAGCAGTCCTGGGGGGGCGCGGATGAACACTGAAGCTTTCTTT.

This chain uses TRBV14 with TRBJ2-1; 7 nucleotides align to TRBD1. The V gene end was trimmed by 5 bases and the J gene end by 2 bases; junction bases not matched to a gene: 15. Germline values: CDR1 SGHDN, CDR2 FVKESK. The CDR3 loop spans 18 amino acids. CDR3 DNA sequence: TGTGCCAGCAGCTATCGATCCGGGGACAGTAAAACCTACAATGAGCAGTTCTTC. Its protein is CASSYRSGDSKTYNEQFF.

The CDR3 nucleotides read TGTGCCAGCACCTTAGAAGAGGGAGTTGTGTACAGTGAAGCTTTCTTT. Translated, it gives CASTLEEGVVYSEAFF. The chain uses TRBV28 and TRBJ1-1; D not certain. The V end was cut by 7 bases, the J end by 7 bases, with 25 bases between. The CDR3 runs 16 residues. CDR1 and CDR2 from the germline V gene are MDHEN and SYDVKM.

This clone was detected only once. Other DNA sequences in this sample translate to the same CDR3. The chain uses TRBV2 and TRBJ1-1, with 11 bases fitting TRBD1. From germline, CDR1 is SNHLY and CDR2 FYNNEI. Trimming took 6 bases from V and 3 from J; bases not matched to a gene: 0. The CDR3 runs 13 residues. The CDR3 coding sequence is TGTGCCAGCAGGGGACAGGGGGACACTGAAGCTTTCTTT. It specifies CASRGQGDTEAFF.

The genes are TRBV2 and TRBJ2-1; TRBD2 is a possible D gene (6 bases). This CDR3 has 15 residues. The germline V gene encodes CDR1 SNHLY and CDR2 FYNNEI. The V end lost 3 bases, the J end lost 2 bases, and 11 bases lay between the germline ends. CDR3 DNA sequence: TGTGCCAGCAGTGAGAGGGTAGCGGCCTACAATGAGCAGTTCTTC. Protein sequence: CASSERVAAYNEQFF.

The genes are TRBV4-1 and TRBJ1-2; D is possibly TRBD1 (5 bases). The CDR3 consists of 15 residues. Trimming left V 4 bases short and J 5 bases short, with 17 bases between. Germline assignment: CDR1 MGHRA and CDR2 YSYEKL. The CDR3, as DNA: TGCGCCAGCAGCCCGGCCCGCGGGGCCGAGTATGGCTACACCTTC. Protein product: CASSPARGAEYGYTF.

V gene TRBV6-1 combines with J gene TRBJ2-7; TRBD2 is a possible D gene (6 bases). Germline CDR1 and CDR2: MNHNS and SASEGT. The V and J ends lost 0 bases and 2 bases respectively, with 8 bases between them. The CDR3 runs 14 residues. CDR3 region: CASSEAGGTYEQYF. CDR3 in DNA: TGTGCCAGCAGTGAAGCGGGGGGAACCTACGAGCAGTACTTC.

The V gene is TRBV27, the J gene TRBJ2-7; TRBD1 is a possible D gene (6 bases). CDR3 length: 16 amino acids. Trimming shortened V by 5 bases and J by 1 base, and 18 bases separated the two germline ends. Germline CDR1 is MNHEY and CDR2 is SMNVEV (reference sequence). CDR3 amino acids: CASSPKDRGWSYEQYF. CDR3 in DNA: TGTGCCAGCAGTCCGAAGGACAGAGGGTGGTCCTACGAGCAGTACTTC.

The rearrangement uses TRBV12-3 or TRBV12-4 and TRBJ1-1, with D unclear. V dropped 6 bases and J dropped 1 base, with 9 bases sitting between them. The CDR3 is 13 residues long. The chain's CDR3 is CASRTSGNTEAFF. The CDR3 DNA is TGTGCCAGCAGGACTTCGGGGAACACTGAAGCTTTCTTT.

The rearrangement links TRBV21-1 to TRBJ1-2; TRBD1, the table's D call, was not compared with the DNA. TRBV21-1 is shown as a pseudogene. This CDR3 spans 16 amino acids. CDR3 sequence (DNA): TGTGCCAGCAGCAAACTGAAGACAGGGGGATACTATGGCTACACCTTC. Translated, it gives CASSKLKTGGYYGYTF.

The V call is TRBV5-4, the J call TRBJ1-3, with D maybe TRBD1 (6 bases). CDR1 SGHNT and CDR2 YYREEE come from the germline V gene (reference sequence). V shed 4 bases and J shed 4 bases, with 12 bases lying between them. This CDR3 region has 14 residues. CDR3 sequence reads: CASSLKGVGNTIYF. The CDR3 DNA sequence: TGTGCCAGCAGCCTAAAGGGGGTAGGAAACACCATATATTTT.

This clone appeared once. The chain links TRBV18 to TRBJ2-6, with D uncertain. The CDR3 is made up of 15 amino acids. CDR1 and CDR2 from the germline V gene are KGHSH and LQKENI. With 5 bases removed from V and 0 bases from J, the gap between germline ends came to 8 bases. The CDR3 DNA reads as TGTGCCAGCTCATCGACACCCTCTGGGGCCAACGTCCTGACTTTC. It specifies CASSSTPSGANVLTF.